The 4 T cell receptor beta chains reported below all come from one sample, sequenced in a study of monozygotic twins with inflammatory bowel disease. TCRdb reprocessed the 5' RACE reads, keeping one entry per CDR3 protein, no DNA. The sample features more than 300,000 distinct CDR3 sequences, with 2% to 3% in its top ten. The sequenced material came from blood. The receptors derive from a human donor with ulcerative colitis or Crohn's disease, or a healthy co-twin of an affected twin (not recorded which).

J is TRBJ2-3 and V is TRBV4-3; the D call of TRBD1 rests on TCRdb alone, since no DNA is present to check it. CDR3 length: 15 residues. Germline CDR1 reads LGHNA; CDR2 reads YSLEER. The CDR3 is CASSRDPSSTDTQYF.

The chain links TRBV28 to TRBJ2-3; TCRdb's D call of TRBD1 is untestable without DNA. Per germline, CDR1 MDHEN and CDR2 SYDVKM. CDR3 length equals 15 residues. This CDR3 is CASSLLQGSTDTQYF. The full variable domain, its missing parts supplied by reference TRBV28 and TRBJ2-3, is DVKVTQSSRYLVKRTGEKVFLECVQDMDHENMFWYRQDPGLGLRLIYFSYDVKMKEKGDIPEGYSVSREKKERFSLILESASTNQTSMYLCASSLLQGSTDTQYFGPGTRLTVL.

The CDR3 here is CASSQDARADSPLHF. V and J are TRBV4-3 and TRBJ1-6. Germline CDR1 reads LGHNA; CDR2 reads YSLEER. The CDR3 is 15 residues long.

CDR3 in amino acids: CASSLLAGGPQETQYF. The gene calls are TRBV7-8 and TRBJ2-5; TCRdb selects TRBD2, and the lack of DNA leaves this call unchecked. Germline values: CDR1 SGHVS, CDR2 FQNEAQ. The CDR3 consists of 16 residues.